The 7 T cell receptor beta chains reported below all come from one sample, sequenced in a study of OX40 agonist ivuxolimab in advanced cancers. Data came from immunoSEQ multiplex PCR; TCRdb stores just in-frame clones and leaves some out. In the table there are about 49,000 clones, about nine tenths of which are singletons. The source was CD4+ or CD8+ T cells sorted from blood, collected in a trial of the OX40 agonist ivuxolimab. The receptors stem from an adult with an advanced solid tumor such as melanoma, head and neck, liver or kidney cancer.

This sequence joins TRBV7-2 and TRBJ2-2, with TRBD2 identical over 12 bases. CDR3 size: 16 residues. Per the germline V gene, CDR1 is SGHTA and CDR2 is FQGNSA. The junction had 6 bases not matched to a gene; V was cut back by 6 bases and J by 4 bases. The CDR3 DNA reads TGTGCCAGCAGGTCTAGCGGGAGGGGTATCACCGGGGAGCTGTTTTTT. This encodes CASRSSGRGITGELFF.

J is TRBJ2-7 and V is TRBV6-1; tentative D call: TRBD2 (6 bases). The V gene lost 10 bases and the J gene lost 0 bases, with 19 bases spanning the gap. Germline V CDR1 and CDR2: MNHNS, SASEGT. The CDR3 spans 15 residues. The CDR3: CATRPLRGSSYEQYF. Written as DNA, the CDR3 is TGTGCCACCCGTCCCTTGCGGGGAAGCTCCTACGAGCAGTACTTC.

The chain uses TRBV5-6 and TRBJ2-6; D gene unclear. This CDR3 spans 16 amino acids. V was clipped by 7 bases and J by 5 bases, with 19 bases between them. CDR1 is SGHDT and CDR2 is YYEEEE in the germline V gene. CDR3 loop: CASHRFVQSRANVLTF. CDR3 DNA sequence: TGTGCCAGCCACCGGTTCGTACAAAGTCGGGCCAACGTCCTGACTTTC.

The V and J genes are TRBV28 and TRBJ2-1, with 8 positions matching TRBD1. The germline V gene encodes CDR1 MDHEN and CDR2 SYDVKM. This CDR3 spans 15 amino acids. Trimming at V came to 4 bases and at J to 8 bases, leaving 10 bases not matched to a gene. For the CDR3, the DNA is TGTGCCAGCAGTTCCCCCGGACAGGGAGCCGATGAGCAGTTCTTC. Translation: CASSSPGQGADEQFF.

The genes are TRBV14 and TRBJ2-5, with D unclear. Germline CDR1 and CDR2: SGHDN and FVKESK. This CDR3 is 14 amino acids long. Trimming took 3 bases from V and 0 from J, leaving 8 bases between them. The CDR3 DNA is TGTGCCAGCAGCCAGGTCTGGAACCAAGAGACCCAGTACTTC. Its translation is CASSQVWNQETQYF. Together with reference TRBV14 and TRBJ2-5, the CDR3 gives the full variable domain: EAGVTQFPSHSVIEKGQTVTLRCDPISGHDNLYWYRRVMGKEIKFLLHFVKESKQDESGMPNNRFLAERTGGTYSTLKVQPAELEDSGVYFCASSQVWNQETQYFGPGTRLLVL.

The CDR3 protein is CASSHPTSGRTYNEQFF. CDR3 DNA sequence: TGCGCCAGCAGCCACCCGACTAGCGGGAGGACCTACAATGAGCAGTTCTTC. The chain combines TRBV5-1 with TRBJ2-1; 13 bases agree with TRBD2. V was pared by 4 bases and J by 2 bases, with 6 bases of the junction left unmatched. The CDR3 extends over 17 amino acids. Germline loops: CDR1 SGHRS, CDR2 YFSETQ.

V and J are TRBV7-9 and TRBJ1-4; tentatively, D is TRBD1 (5 bases). Per germline, CDR1 SEHNR and CDR2 FQNEAQ (reference sequence). V was shortened by 1 base and J by 7 bases, with 13 bases between the two germline ends. CDR3 length equals 15 residues. The CDR3 protein is CASSLGGRVSEKLFF. The CDR3 nucleotides are TGTGCCAGCAGCTTAGGGGGACGGGTCAGTGAAAAACTGTTTTTT.